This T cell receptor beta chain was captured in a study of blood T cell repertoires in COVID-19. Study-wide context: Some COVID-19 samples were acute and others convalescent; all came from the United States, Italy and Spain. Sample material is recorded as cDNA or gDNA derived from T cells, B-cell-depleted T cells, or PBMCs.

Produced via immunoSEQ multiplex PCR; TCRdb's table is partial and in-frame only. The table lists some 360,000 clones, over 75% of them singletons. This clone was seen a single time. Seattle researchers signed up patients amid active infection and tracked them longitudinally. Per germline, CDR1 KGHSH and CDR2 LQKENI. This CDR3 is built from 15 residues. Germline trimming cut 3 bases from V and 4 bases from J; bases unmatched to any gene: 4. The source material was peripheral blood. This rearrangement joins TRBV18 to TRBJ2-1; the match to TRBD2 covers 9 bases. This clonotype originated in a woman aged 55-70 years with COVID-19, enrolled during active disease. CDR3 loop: CASSPPGLAYNEQFF. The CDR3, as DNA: TGTGCCAGCTCACCGCCGGGACTAGCATACAATGAGCAGTTCTTC.